The clone carrying this T cell receptor beta chain was observed a handful of times. The antigen is not known. CDR3 length equals 14 residues. Germline CDR1 is DFQATT and CDR2 is SNEGSKA (reference sequence). The V segment lost 6 bases and the J segment 9 bases; nucleotides outside the gene matches: 10. This specimen belongs to a study of post-analysis software for immune sequencing data. Study background: Relapsing-remitting, secondary progressive and progressive-relapsing forms of multiple sclerosis all featured among disease courses. Study outcomes and limitations: About 5 TRBV segments occurring more often in patients than controls included TRBV5-6, TRBV5-1 and TRBV20-1. Samples from one preparation batch, clustered by F measure, grouped strongly together. Multiple sclerosis patients showed significantly lower normalized Chao1 diversity than controls did.

Built from TCR beta cDNA, the libraries had unique molecular identifiers in them. T cells numbering roughly 1 to 10 million yielded roughly 500,000 cDNA molecules. Each CDR3 protein is one row after TCRdb ran MiXCR on the PCR reads. The sample includes fewer than 850,000 distinct CDR3 sequences, roughly 30% of them seen just once. Material: blood. The receptor was isolated from a girl aged 10 to 17 with multiple sclerosis. The rearrangement links TRBV20-1 to TRBJ2-1, with TRBD2 matching 11 bases. CDR3 nucleotides: TGCAGTGCGGATGGGACTAGCGGAGAATTTGAGCAGTTCTTC. Its protein product is CSADGTSGEFEQFF.